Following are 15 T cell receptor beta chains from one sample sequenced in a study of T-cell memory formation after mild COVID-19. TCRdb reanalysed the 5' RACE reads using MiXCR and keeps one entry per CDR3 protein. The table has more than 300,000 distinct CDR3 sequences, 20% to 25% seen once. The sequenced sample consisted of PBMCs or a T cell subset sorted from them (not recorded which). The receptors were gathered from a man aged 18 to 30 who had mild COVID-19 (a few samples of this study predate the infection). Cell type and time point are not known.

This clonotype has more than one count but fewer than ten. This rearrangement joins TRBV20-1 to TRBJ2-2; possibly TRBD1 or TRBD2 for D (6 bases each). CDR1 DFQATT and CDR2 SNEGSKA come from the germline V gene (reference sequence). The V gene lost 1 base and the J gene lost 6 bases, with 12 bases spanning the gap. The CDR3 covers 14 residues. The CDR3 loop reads CSARAGALSGELFF. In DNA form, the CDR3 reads TGCAGTGCTAGAGCGGGGGCCTTGTCCGGGGAGCTGTTTTTT.

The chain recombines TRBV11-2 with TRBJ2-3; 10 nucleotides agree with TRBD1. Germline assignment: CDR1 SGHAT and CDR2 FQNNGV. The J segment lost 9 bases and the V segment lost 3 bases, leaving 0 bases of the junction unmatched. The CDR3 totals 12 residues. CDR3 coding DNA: TGTGCCAGCAGCTTGGGACAGGGGACGCAGTATTTT. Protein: CASSLGQGTQYF.

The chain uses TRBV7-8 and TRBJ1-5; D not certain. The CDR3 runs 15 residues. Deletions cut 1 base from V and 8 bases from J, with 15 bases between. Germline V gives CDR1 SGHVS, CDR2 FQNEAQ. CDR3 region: CASSLGGEVMEPQHF. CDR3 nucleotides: TGTGCCAGCAGCTTAGGTGGGGAAGTAATGGAGCCCCAGCATTTT.

The CDR3 spells CASSQDPSGGKSYEQYF. The CDR3 DNA is TGCGCCAGCAGCCAAGACCCTAGCGGGGGTAAATCCTACGAGCAGTACTTC. V gene TRBV4-3 combines with J gene TRBJ2-7; TRBD2 matches at 10 bases. CDR3 length: 17 residues. Germline V gene lookup returns CDR1 LGHNA and CDR2 YSLEER. The V gene end was trimmed by 0 bases and the J gene end by 1 base; junction bases not matched to a gene: 6.

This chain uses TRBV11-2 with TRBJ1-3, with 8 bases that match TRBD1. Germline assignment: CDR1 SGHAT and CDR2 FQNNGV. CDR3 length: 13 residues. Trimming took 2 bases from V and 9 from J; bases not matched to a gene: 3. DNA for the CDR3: TGTGCCAGCAGCTTACAGGGGGCGGGCACCATATATTTT. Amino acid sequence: CASSLQGAGTIYF.

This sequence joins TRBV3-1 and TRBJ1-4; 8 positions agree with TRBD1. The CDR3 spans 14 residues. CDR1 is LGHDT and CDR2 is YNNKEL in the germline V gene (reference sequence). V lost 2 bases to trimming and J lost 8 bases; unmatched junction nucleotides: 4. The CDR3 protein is CASSQRGDREKLFF. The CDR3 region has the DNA TGTGCCAGCAGCCAAAGGGGGGACAGGGAAAAACTGTTTTTT.

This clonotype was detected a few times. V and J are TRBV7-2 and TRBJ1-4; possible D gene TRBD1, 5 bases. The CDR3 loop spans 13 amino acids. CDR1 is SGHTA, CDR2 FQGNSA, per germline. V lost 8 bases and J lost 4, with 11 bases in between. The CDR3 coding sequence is TGTGCCAGCGGGGCAGCACGTAATGAAAAACTGTTTTTT. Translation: CASGAARNEKLFF.

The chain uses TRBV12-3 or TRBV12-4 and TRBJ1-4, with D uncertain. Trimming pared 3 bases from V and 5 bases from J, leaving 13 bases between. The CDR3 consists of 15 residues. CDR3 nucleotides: TGTGCCAGCAGTTTGGCTCCGGAGGCAAATGAAAAACTGTTTTTT. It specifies CASSLAPEANEKLFF.

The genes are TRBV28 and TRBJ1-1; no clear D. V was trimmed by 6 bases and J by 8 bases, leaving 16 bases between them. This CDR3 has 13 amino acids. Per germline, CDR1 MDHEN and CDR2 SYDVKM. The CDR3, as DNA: TGTGCCAGCAGCCTCGACGGGCGGGGAGAAGCTTTCTTT. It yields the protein CASSLDGRGEAFF.

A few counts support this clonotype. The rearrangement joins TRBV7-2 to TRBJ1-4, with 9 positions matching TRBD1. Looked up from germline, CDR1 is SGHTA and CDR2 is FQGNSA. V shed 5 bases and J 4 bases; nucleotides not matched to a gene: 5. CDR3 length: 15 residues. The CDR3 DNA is TGTGCCAGCAGCCCGGACAGGGGCTTTAATGAAAAACTGTTTTTT. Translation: CASSPDRGFNEKLFF.

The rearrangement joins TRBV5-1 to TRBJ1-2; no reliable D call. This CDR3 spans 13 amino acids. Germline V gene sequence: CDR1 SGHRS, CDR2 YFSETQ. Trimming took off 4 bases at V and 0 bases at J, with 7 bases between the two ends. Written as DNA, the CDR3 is TGCGCCAGCAGCCCGTCCGCTAACTATGGCTACACCTTC. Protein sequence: CASSPSANYGYTF. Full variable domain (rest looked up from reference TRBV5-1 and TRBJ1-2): KAGVTQTPRYLIKTRGQQVTLSCSPISGHRSVSWYQQTPGQGLQFLFEYFSETQRNKGNFPGRFSGRQFSNSRSEMNVSTLELGDSALYLCASSPSANYGYTFGSGTRLTVV.

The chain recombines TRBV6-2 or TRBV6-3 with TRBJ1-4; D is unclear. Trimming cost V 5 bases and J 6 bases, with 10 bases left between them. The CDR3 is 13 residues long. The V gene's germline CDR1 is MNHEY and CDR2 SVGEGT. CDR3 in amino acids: CASSIDAYEKLFF. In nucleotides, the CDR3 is TGTGCCAGCAGTATCGACGCTTATGAAAAACTGTTTTTT.

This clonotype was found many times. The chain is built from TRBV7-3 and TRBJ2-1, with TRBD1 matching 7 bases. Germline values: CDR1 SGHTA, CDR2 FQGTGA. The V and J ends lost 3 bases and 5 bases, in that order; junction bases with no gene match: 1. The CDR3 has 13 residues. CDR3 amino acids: CASSFGTDNEQFF. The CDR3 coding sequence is TGTGCCAGCAGCTTTGGGACAGACAATGAGCAGTTCTTC.

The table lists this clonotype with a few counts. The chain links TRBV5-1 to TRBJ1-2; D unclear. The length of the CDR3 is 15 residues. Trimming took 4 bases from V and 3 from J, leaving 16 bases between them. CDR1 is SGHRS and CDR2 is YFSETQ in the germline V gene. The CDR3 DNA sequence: TGCGCCAGCAGCCCCTACAAGGTATTCGACTATGGCTACACCTTC. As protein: CASSPYKVFDYGYTF.

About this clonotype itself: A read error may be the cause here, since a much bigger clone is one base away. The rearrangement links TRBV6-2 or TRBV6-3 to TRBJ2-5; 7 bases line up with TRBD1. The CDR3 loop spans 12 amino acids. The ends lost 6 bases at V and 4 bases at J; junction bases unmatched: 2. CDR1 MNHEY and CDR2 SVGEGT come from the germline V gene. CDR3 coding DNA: TGTGCCAGCAGCTGGACAGGAGAGACCCAGTACTTC. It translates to CASSWTGETQYF.